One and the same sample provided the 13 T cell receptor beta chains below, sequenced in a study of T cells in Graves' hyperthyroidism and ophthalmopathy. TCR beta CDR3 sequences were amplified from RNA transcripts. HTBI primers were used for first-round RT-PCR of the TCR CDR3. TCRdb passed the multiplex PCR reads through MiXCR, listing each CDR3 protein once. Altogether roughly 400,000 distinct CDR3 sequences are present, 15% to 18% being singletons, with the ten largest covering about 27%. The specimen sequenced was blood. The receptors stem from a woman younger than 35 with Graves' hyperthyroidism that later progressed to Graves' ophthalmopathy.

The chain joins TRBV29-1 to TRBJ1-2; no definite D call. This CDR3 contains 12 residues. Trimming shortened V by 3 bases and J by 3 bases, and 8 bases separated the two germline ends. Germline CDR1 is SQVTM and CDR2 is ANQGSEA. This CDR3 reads CSVDRQDYGYTF. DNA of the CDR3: TGCAGCGTTGATCGGCAAGACTATGGCTACACCTTC.

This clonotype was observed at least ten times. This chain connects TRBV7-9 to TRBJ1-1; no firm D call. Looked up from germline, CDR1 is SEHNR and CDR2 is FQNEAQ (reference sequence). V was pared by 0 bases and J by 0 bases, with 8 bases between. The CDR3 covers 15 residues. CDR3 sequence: CASSLAGTLNTEAFF. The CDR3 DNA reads TGTGCCAGCAGCTTAGCCGGCACCTTGAACACTGAAGCTTTCTTT.

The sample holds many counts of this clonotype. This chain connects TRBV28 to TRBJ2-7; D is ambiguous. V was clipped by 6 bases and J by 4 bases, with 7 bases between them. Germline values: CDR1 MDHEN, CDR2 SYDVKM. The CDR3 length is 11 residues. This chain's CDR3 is CASRWGYEQYF. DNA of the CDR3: TGTGCCAGCAGATGGGGATACGAGCAGTACTTC.

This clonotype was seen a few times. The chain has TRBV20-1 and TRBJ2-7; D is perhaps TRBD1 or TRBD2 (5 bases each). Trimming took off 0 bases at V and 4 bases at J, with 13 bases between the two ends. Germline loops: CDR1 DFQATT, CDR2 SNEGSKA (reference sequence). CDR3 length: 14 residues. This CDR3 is CSARDGSGTYEQYF. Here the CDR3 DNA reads TGCAGTGCTAGAGATGGTTCCGGGACGTACGAGCAGTACTTC.

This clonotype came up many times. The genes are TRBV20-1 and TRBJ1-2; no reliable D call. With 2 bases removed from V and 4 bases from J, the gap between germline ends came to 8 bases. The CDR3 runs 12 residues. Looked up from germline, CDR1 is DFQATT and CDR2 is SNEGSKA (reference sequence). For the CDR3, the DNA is TGCAGTGCTAGAAGGCGGCTCTATGGCTACACCTTC. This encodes CSARRRLYGYTF.

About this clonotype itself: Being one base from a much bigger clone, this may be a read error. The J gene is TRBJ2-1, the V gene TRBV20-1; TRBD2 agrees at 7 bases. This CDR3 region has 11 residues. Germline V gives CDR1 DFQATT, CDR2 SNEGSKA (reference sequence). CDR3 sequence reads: CSAWDYDEQFF. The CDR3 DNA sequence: TGCAGTGCTTGGGACTACGATGAGCAGTTCTTC.

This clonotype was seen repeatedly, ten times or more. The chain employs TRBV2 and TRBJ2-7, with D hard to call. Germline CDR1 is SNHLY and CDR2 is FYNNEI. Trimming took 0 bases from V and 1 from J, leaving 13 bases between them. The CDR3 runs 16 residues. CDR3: CASSEAPLILSYEQYF. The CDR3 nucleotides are TGTGCCAGCAGTGAAGCACCCTTAATCCTTTCCTACGAGCAGTACTTC.

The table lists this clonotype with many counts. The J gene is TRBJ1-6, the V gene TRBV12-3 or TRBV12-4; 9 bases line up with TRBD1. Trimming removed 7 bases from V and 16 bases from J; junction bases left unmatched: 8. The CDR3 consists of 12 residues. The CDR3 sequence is CASTKGQGALHF. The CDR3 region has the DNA TGTGCCAGCACCAAGGGACAGGGAGCGCTCCACTTT.

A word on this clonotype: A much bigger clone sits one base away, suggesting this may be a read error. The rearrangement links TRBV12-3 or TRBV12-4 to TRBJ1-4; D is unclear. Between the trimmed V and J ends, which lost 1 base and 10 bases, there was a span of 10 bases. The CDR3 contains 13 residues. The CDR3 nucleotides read TGTGCCAGCAGTTTAGGGGAGAAGGGAAAACTGTTTTTT. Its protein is CASSLGEKGKLFF.

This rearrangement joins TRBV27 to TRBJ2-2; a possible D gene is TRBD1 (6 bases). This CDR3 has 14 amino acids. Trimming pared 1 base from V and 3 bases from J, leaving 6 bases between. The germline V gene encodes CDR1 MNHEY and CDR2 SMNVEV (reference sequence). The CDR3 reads CASSLWTDTGELFF. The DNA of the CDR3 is TGTGCCAGCAGTTTATGGACAGACACCGGGGAGCTGTTTTTT.

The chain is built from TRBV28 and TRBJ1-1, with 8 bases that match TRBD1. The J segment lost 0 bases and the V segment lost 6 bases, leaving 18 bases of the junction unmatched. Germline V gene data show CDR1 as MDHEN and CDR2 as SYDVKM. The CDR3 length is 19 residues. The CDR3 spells CASSSPFGTGISLNTEAFF. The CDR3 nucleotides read TGTGCCAGCAGCTCCCCTTTTGGGACAGGAATTTCCTTGAACACTGAAGCTTTCTTT.

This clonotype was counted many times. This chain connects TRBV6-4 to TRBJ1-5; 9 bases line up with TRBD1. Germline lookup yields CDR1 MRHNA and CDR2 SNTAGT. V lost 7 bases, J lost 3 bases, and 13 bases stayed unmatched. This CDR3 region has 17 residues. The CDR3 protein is CASKEEGTGRDNQPQHF. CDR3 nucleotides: TGTGCCAGCAAAGAAGAGGGGACAGGGAGGGACAATCAGCCCCAGCATTTT.

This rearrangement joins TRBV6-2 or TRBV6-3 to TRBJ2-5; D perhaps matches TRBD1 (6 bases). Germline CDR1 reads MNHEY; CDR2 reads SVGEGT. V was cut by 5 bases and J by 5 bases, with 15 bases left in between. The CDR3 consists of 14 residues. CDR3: CASSTRQGIETQYF. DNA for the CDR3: TGTGCCAGCAGTACGAGGCAGGGGATTGAGACCCAGTACTTC.